The 10 T cell receptor beta chains presented below share a single source sample, sequenced in a study of T cells expressing NK-cell markers. TCRdb derives one entry per CDR3 protein from the 5' RACE reads, leaving out DNA. The sample data list a few hundred thousand distinct CDR3 sequences. The sample comprised blood T cells: a sorted CD56 or NKG2C T cell subset, CD4+ or CD8+ T cells, or bulk PBMC T cells (not recorded which). The receptor set was obtained from a man aged 18-70 years in good health.

V is TRBV7-2 and J is TRBJ2-7; TCRdb's D call, TRBD2, is unchecked because there is no DNA. The germline gives CDR1 SGHTA, CDR2 FQGNSA. The CDR3 is 16 amino acids. CDR3 loop: CASSWGLAGGRWEQYF.

The chain's CDR3 is CASRHDRGRLGQYF. The chain recombines TRBV6-1 with TRBJ2-7; TCRdb gives TRBD1 as the D gene, but with no DNA this cannot be confirmed. In germline, CDR1 is MNHNS, CDR2 SASEGT. The CDR3 runs to 14 residues.

The chain couples TRBV6-1 to TRBJ2-5. The CDR3 sequence is 15 residues long. CDR1 and CDR2 (germline): MNHNS, SASEGT. The CDR3 sequence: CASSGGSGTQETQYF.

The V and J genes are TRBV7-9 and TRBJ1-3; TCRdb selects TRBD1, and the lack of DNA leaves this call unchecked. Per germline, CDR1 SEHNR and CDR2 FQNEAQ (reference sequence). This CDR3 is 14 amino acids long. This CDR3 is CASSLERGGNTIYF.

This chain joins TRBV20-1 and TRBJ1-2; the TCRdb call, TRBD1, lacks DNA for checking. Germline assignment: CDR1 DFQATT and CDR2 SNEGSKA (reference sequence). The CDR3 loop spans 13 amino acids. The CDR3 is CSAPPTGFRGYTF.

The chain joins TRBV5-1 to TRBJ2-3; TCRdb's D gene call, TRBD1, goes unchecked for lack of DNA. CDR3 size: 13 residues. Germline V lookup: CDR1 SGHRS, CDR2 YFSETQ. Here the CDR3 reads CASSPSTGRAQYF.

This chain links TRBV15 with TRBJ1-4; TCRdb's D gene call, TRBD1, goes unchecked for lack of DNA. The CDR3 runs 16 residues. Germline V gene lookup returns CDR1 LNHNV and CDR2 YYDKDF (reference sequence). CDR3 in amino acids: CATSRGTGTGFRKLFF.

This chain joins TRBV3-1 and TRBJ1-2; with no DNA, the TCRdb D assignment of TRBD1 cannot be verified. Germline CDR1 and CDR2: LGHDT and YNNKEL (reference sequence). The CDR3 is 16 residues long. The CDR3 loop reads CASSQSWAGSYRGYTF.

The chain employs TRBV18 and TRBJ2-3. The germline V gene encodes CDR1 KGHSH and CDR2 LQKENI. The CDR3 is made up of 15 amino acids. The CDR3 loop reads CASSLAGRRTDTQYF.

The chain recombines TRBV24-1 with TRBJ1-5. The length of the CDR3 is 16 residues. Germline V gene data show CDR1 as KGHDR and CDR2 as SFDVKD. CDR3 in amino acids: CATSDPRAGLDQPQHF.